A selection of T cell receptor beta chains follows, all from one sample in a study of cytomegalovirus exposure and HLA in healthy donors. Only in-frame clones appear in the TCRdb table, and some are missing; sequencing was by immunoSEQ multiplex PCR. The sample lists around 180,000 clones; approximately 79% were seen once. The sequenced material came from PBMCs. These receptors came from a woman in her thirties or forties in good health and CMV-seronegative. CDR3s include the opening cysteine and the closing phenylalanine or tryptophan. The order of the fields is D gene, clone size, V gene, J gene, CDR3 protein, CDR3 DNA. D genes are given only for firm matches. Not all rows give a size; the values are once, few, many and, for expanded clones, a class.

d_gene: TRBD1; abundance: -; v_gene: TRBV10-3; j_gene: TRBJ2-7; CDR3aa: CAIRGQGLDEQYF; CDR3nt: TGTGCCATCAGGGGACAGGGGTTAGACGAGCAGTACTTC
d_gene: TRBD1; abundance: -; v_gene: TRBV10-3; j_gene: TRBJ1-2; CDR3aa: CAISEEWTGQTSYGYTF; CDR3nt: TGTGCCATCAGTGAGGAATGGACGGGACAGACGTCCTATGGCTACACCTTC
d_gene: -; abundance: -; v_gene: TRBV28; j_gene: TRBJ1-2; CDR3aa: CACAGGADNYGYTF; CDR3nt: TGTGCCTGTGCGGGGGGCGCGGATAACTATGGCTACACCTTC
d_gene: -; abundance: -; v_gene: TRBV15; j_gene: TRBJ2-3; CDR3aa: CATSRERFGGSDTQYF; CDR3nt: TGTGCCACCAGCAGAGAACGTTTCGGGGGTTCAGATACGCAGTATTTT
d_gene: -; abundance: -; v_gene: TRBV5-4; j_gene: TRBJ1-1; CDR3aa: CASSFWGPRNTEAFF; CDR3nt: TGTGCCAGCAGCTTTTGGGGGCCTCGGAACACTGAAGCTTTCTTT
d_gene: TRBD2; abundance: -; v_gene: TRBV7-2; j_gene: TRBJ2-7; CDR3aa: CASSPQLAGGTYEQYF; CDR3nt: TGTGCCAGCAGCCCTCAACTAGCGGGAGGGACCTACGAGCAGTACTTC
d_gene: TRBD2; abundance: -; v_gene: TRBV7-2; j_gene: TRBJ2-7; CDR3aa: CASSPPGLAAGEQYF; CDR3nt: TGTGCCAGCAGCCCTCCGGGACTAGCGGCGGGCGAGCAGTACTTC
d_gene: -; abundance: -; v_gene: TRBV7-2; j_gene: TRBJ2-7; CDR3aa: CASSLVSSYEQYF; CDR3nt: TGTGCCAGCAGCTTAGTGAGCTCCTACGAGCAGTACTTC
d_gene: -; abundance: -; v_gene: TRBV19; j_gene: TRBJ2-3; CDR3aa: CASSIRSRPRPDTQYF; CDR3nt: TGTGCCAGTAGTATAAGGTCGCGGCCCCGCCCAGATACGCAGTATTTT
d_gene: TRBD2; abundance: -; v_gene: TRBV6-6; j_gene: TRBJ2-7; CDR3aa: CASRWTSGSKSYEQYF; CDR3nt: TGTGCCAGCAGATGGACTAGCGGGTCGAAGTCCTACGAGCAGTACTTC
d_gene: -; abundance: -; v_gene: TRBV5-4; j_gene: TRBJ2-3; CDR3aa: CASSLGGVDTQYF; CDR3nt: TGTGCCAGCAGCTTAGGGGGGGTGGATACGCAGTATTTT
d_gene: TRBD1; abundance: few; v_gene: TRBV4-2; j_gene: TRBJ1-3; CDR3aa: CASSQFDRGIAGNTIYF; CDR3nt: TGTGCCAGCAGCCAATTTGACAGGGGGATTGCTGGAAACACCATATATTTT
d_gene: -; abundance: -; v_gene: TRBV9; j_gene: TRBJ2-1; CDR3aa: CASSVARRGYNEQFF; CDR3nt: TGTGCCAGCAGCGTAGCAAGAAGGGGATACAATGAGCAGTTCTTC
d_gene: -; abundance: -; v_gene: TRBV27; j_gene: TRBJ1-5; CDR3aa: CASSSQDSNQPQHF; CDR3nt: TGTGCCAGCAGTTCACAAGATAGCAATCAGCCCCAGCATTTT
d_gene: -; abundance: -; v_gene: TRBV10-3; j_gene: TRBJ2-2; CDR3aa: CAISEWTVNTGELFF; CDR3nt: TGTGCCATCAGTGAGTGGACAGTGAACACCGGGGAGCTGTTTTTT
d_gene: -; abundance: -; v_gene: TRBV7-9; j_gene: TRBJ1-1; CDR3aa: CASRREQGNTEAFF; CDR3nt: TGTGCCAGCAGGAGAGAACAGGGGAACACTGAAGCTTTCTTT
d_gene: -; abundance: -; v_gene: TRBV28; j_gene: TRBJ2-7; CDR3aa: CASSFTHYEQYF; CDR3nt: TGTGCCAGCAGTTTTACACACTACGAGCAGTACTTC
d_gene: -; abundance: -; v_gene: TRBV7-3; j_gene: TRBJ2-2; CDR3aa: CASRQGTVNTGELFF; CDR3nt: TGTGCCAGCAGACAGGGAACGGTGAACACCGGGGAGCTGTTTTTT
d_gene: TRBD2; abundance: -; v_gene: TRBV30; j_gene: TRBJ2-7; CDR3aa: CAWSLAGPYEQYF; CDR3nt: TGTGCCTGGTCACTAGCGGGACCCTATGAGCAGTACTTC
d_gene: TRBD2; abundance: -; v_gene: TRBV28; j_gene: TRBJ2-5; CDR3aa: CASSSGAGAEETQYF; CDR3nt: TGTGCCAGCAGTTCCGGGGCGGGAGCGGAAGAGACCCAGTACTTC